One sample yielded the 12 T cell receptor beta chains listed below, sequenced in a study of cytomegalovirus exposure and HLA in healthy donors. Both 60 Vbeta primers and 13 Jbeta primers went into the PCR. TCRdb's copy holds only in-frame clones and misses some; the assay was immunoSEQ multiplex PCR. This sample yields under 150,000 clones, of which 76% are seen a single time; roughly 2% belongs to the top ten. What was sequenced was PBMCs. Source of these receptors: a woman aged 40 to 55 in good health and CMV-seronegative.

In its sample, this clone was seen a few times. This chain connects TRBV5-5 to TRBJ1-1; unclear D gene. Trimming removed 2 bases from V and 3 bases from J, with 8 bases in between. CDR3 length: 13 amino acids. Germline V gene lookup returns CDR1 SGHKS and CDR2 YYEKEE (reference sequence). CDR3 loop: CASSFSGDTEAFF. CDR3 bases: TGTGCCAGCAGCTTCTCCGGAGACACTGAAGCTTTCTTT.

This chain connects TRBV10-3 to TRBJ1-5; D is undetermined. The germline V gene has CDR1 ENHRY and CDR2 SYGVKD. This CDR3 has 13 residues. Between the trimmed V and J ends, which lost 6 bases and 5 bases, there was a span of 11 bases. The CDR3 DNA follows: TGTGCCATCAGACAAAACGAGGATCAGCCCCAGCATTTT. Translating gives CAIRQNEDQPQHF.

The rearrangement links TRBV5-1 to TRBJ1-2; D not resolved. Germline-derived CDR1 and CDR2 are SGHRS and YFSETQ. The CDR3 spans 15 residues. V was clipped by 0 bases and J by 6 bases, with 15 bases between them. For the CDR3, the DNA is TGCGCCAGCAGCTTGGACGGAGCTAACTATGATGGCTACACCTTC. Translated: CASSLDGANYDGYTF. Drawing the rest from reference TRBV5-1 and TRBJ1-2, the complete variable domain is KAGVTQTPRYLIKTRGQQVTLSCSPISGHRSVSWYQQTPGQGLQFLFEYFSETQRNKGNFPGRFSGRQFSNSRSEMNVSTLELGDSALYLCASSLDGANYDGYTFGSGTRLTVV.

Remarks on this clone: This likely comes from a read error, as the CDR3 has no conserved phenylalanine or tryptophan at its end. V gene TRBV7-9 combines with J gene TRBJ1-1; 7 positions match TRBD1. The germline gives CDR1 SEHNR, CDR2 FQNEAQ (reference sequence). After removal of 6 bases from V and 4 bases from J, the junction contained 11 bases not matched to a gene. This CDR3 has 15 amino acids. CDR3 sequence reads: CASRPRQGRVTEAFL. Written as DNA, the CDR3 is TGTGCCAGCAGACCCCGACAGGGAAGGGTCACTGAAGCTTTCCTT.

For the CDR3, the DNA is TGTGCCAGCAGTGACGGGACTTTTGGGGGCACAGATACGCAGTATTTT. It yields the protein CASSDGTFGGTDTQYF. The chain is built from TRBV25-1 and TRBJ2-3; D is possibly TRBD2 (6 bases). The CDR3 runs 16 residues. Germline CDR1 reads MGHDK; CDR2 reads SYGVNS. The V end lost 3 bases, the J end lost 1 base, and 14 bases lay between the germline ends.

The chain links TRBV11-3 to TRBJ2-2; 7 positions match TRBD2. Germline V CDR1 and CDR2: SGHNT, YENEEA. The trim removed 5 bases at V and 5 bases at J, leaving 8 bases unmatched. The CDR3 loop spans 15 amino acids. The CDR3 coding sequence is TGTGCCAGCAGCCCCCGACTAGCCGGTACCGGGGAGCTGTTTTTT. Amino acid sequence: CASSPRLAGTGELFF. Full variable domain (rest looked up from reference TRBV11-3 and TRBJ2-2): EAGVVQSPRYKIIEKKQPVAFWCNPISGHNTLYWYLQNLGQGPELLIRYENEEAVDDSQLPKDRFSAERLKGVDSTLKIQPAELGDSAVYLCASSPRLAGTGELFFGEGSRLTVL.

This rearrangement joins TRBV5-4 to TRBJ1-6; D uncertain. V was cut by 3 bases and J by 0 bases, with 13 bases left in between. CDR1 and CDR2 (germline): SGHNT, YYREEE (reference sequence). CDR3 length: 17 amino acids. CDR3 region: CASSSGYGPSYNSPLHF. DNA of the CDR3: TGTGCCAGCAGCTCTGGGTATGGGCCCTCCTATAATTCACCCCTCCACTTT.

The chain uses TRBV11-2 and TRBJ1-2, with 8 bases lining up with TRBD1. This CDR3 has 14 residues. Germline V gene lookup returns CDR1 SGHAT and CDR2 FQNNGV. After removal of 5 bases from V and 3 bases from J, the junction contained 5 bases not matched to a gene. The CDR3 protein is CASSTLTGDYGYTF. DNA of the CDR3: TGTGCCAGCAGCACCCTGACAGGGGACTATGGCTACACCTTC.

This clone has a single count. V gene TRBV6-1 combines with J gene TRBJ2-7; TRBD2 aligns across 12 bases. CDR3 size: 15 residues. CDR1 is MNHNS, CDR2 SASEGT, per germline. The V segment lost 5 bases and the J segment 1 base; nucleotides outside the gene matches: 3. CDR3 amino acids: CASSFLAGGSYEQYF. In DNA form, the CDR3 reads TGTGCCAGCAGTTTTCTAGCGGGAGGGTCCTACGAGCAGTACTTC.

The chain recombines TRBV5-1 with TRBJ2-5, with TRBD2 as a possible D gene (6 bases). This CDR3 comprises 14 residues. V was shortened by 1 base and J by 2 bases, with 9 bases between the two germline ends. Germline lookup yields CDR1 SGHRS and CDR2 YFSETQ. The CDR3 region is CASSLNAGQETQYF. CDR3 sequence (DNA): TGCGCCAGCAGCTTGAATGCGGGGCAAGAGACCCAGTACTTC.

The CDR3: CASSPGTVGTQYF. The CDR3 DNA is TGTGCCAGCAGCCCCGGGACAGTTGGTACGCAGTATTTT. The chain employs TRBV11-3 and TRBJ2-3; 7 positions match TRBD1. With V trimmed by 5 bases and J by 8 bases, 7 bases remained unmatched. Germline CDR1 is SGHNT and CDR2 is YENEEA. The CDR3 has 13 residues.

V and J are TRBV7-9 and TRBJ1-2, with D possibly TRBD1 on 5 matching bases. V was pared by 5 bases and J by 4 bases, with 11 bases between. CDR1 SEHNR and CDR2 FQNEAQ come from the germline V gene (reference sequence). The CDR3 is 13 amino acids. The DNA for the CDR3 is TGTGCCAGCAGCCGTGACAGCCTCTATGGCTACACCTTC. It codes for CASSRDSLYGYTF.